A single sample is the source of the 11 T cell receptor beta chains below, sequenced in a study of T-cell reconstitution after alpha-beta-depleted transplantation in children. A TCRbeta library incorporating unique molecular identifiers was prepared. TCRdb recomputed calls from the PCR reads with MiXCR, one row per CDR3 protein. The sample has 230,000 or so distinct CDR3 sequences; about 9.6% are singletons. This material consisted of PBMCs from the stem cell graft donor, taken from the stem cell graft. These receptors all come from a human donor who donated a stem cell graft to a child with SCID.

The sample holds a few counts of this clonotype. The V gene is TRBV10-3, the J gene TRBJ1-1; no definite D call. The CDR3 consists of 12 residues. Germline V lookup: CDR1 ENHRY, CDR2 SYGVKD. V was pared by 5 bases and J by 3 bases, with 7 bases between. The CDR3 spells CAISSFYTEAFF. The DNA of the CDR3 is TGTGCCATCAGTTCCTTTTACACTGAAGCTTTCTTT.

J is TRBJ2-3 and V is TRBV20-1, with 9 positions matching TRBD2. This CDR3 spans 15 amino acids. V lost 5 bases to trimming and J lost 4 bases; unmatched junction nucleotides: 10. The germline V gene encodes CDR1 DFQATT and CDR2 SNEGSKA (reference sequence). Here the CDR3 DNA reads TGCAGTGCTGGAGTGGGACTAGCCGGGGCAGATACGCAGTATTTT. Its protein product is CSAGVGLAGADTQYF.

This clonotype has at least ten counts. This chain joins TRBV20-1 and TRBJ2-5, with 9 nucleotides matching TRBD1. Germline V lookup: CDR1 DFQATT, CDR2 SNEGSKA (reference sequence). This CDR3 is 14 amino acids long. The V segment lost 5 bases and the J segment 7 bases; nucleotides outside the gene matches: 11. CDR3 protein: CSAGRLRTGATQYF. The CDR3 DNA sequence: TGCAGTGCTGGGCGACTTAGGACAGGGGCGACCCAGTACTTC.

This clonotype was seen many times. The chain is built from TRBV18 and TRBJ2-3; 8 bases fit TRBD1. V lost 3 bases to trimming and J lost 0 bases; unmatched junction nucleotides: 8. Germline CDR1 reads KGHSH; CDR2 reads LQKENI. The CDR3 has 17 amino acids. CDR3 coding DNA: TGTGCCAGCTCACCTCTGCCAGGACAGGGAAGCACAGATACGCAGTATTTT. It encodes CASSPLPGQGSTDTQYF.

The chain links TRBV12-3 or TRBV12-4 to TRBJ2-7, with TRBD1 matching over 11 bases. V gave up 5 bases and J gave up 5 bases; unmatched junction bases: 8. This CDR3 has 15 amino acids. CDR3 loop: CASSPGQGGSDEQYF. The CDR3 DNA is TGTGCCAGCAGTCCGGGACAGGGGGGGTCGGACGAGCAGTACTTC.

The V gene is TRBV6-2 or TRBV6-3, the J gene TRBJ2-1; no definite D call. Looked up from germline, CDR1 is MNHEY and CDR2 is SVGEGT. Trimming removed 8 bases from V and 1 base from J, with 9 bases in between. CDR3 length: 13 amino acids. The CDR3 region has the DNA TGTGCCAGCCTGGAGAGTTCCTACAATGAGCAGTTCTTC. It specifies CASLESSYNEQFF.

This clonotype appeared many times. The chain recombines TRBV5-6 with TRBJ1-5, with D unclear. The V gene lost 3 bases and the J gene lost 1 base, with 8 bases spanning the gap. This CDR3 comprises 14 residues. CDR1 is SGHDT and CDR2 is YYEEEE in the germline V gene. In DNA, the CDR3 is TGTGCCAGCAGCTGGCGTTTCAGCAATCAGCCCCAGCATTTT. Translated, it gives CASSWRFSNQPQHF.

There are many counts of this clonotype. The rearrangement joins TRBV5-1 to TRBJ1-1, with a tentative D call TRBD1 (5 bases). V lost 0 bases and J 11 bases, leaving 14 bases between the germline ends. The germline V gene encodes CDR1 SGHRS and CDR2 YFSETQ. The CDR3 spans 13 residues. The CDR3 DNA reads as TGCGCCAGCAGCTTGGCCGCAGGGACCGGGGCTTTCTTT. Translation gives CASSLAAGTGAFF.

This clonotype was detected ten times or more. This chain links TRBV27 with TRBJ1-1; D gene unclear. The germline CDR1 and CDR2 sequences are MNHEY and SMNVEV (reference sequence). Trimming took 7 bases from V and 4 from J, leaving 13 bases between them. This CDR3 comprises 13 residues. CDR3 nucleotides: TGTGCCAGCAAGGGCGGCGGGCTCACTGAAGCTTTCTTT. Translated: CASKGGGLTEAFF.

This clonotype was detected many times. The chain joins TRBV29-1 to TRBJ2-2; perhaps TRBD2 as D (6 bases). CDR3 length: 14 amino acids. CDR1 and CDR2 from the germline V gene are SQVTM and ANQGSEA. The germline V and J ends were trimmed by 3 bases and 4 bases, with 12 bases remaining between them. The CDR3 DNA reads TGCAGCGTTGACCCCGGGACTTCCACCGGGGAGCTGTTTTTT. It yields the protein CSVDPGTSTGELFF.

In this sample, this clonotype turned up many times. The chain carries TRBV5-5 and TRBJ2-3; D unresolved. The V gene's germline CDR1 is SGHKS and CDR2 YYEKEE (reference sequence). V lost 2 bases and J 1 base, leaving 14 bases between the germline ends. CDR3 length equals 16 residues. The CDR3 here is CASSLGRRSGTDTQYF. In DNA, the CDR3 is TGTGCCAGCAGCTTAGGCCGAAGGAGCGGCACAGATACGCAGTATTTT.